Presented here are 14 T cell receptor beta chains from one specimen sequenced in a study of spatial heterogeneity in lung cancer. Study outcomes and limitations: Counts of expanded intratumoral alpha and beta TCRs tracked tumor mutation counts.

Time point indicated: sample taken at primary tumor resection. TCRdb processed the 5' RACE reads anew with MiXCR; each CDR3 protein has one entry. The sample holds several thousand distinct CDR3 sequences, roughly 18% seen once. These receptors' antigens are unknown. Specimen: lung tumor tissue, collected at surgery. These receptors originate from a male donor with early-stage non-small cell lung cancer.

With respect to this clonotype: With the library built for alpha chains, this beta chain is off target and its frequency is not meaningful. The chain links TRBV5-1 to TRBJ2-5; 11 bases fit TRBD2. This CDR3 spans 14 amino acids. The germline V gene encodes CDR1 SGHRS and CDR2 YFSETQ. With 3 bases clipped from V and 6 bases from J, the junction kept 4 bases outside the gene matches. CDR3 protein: CASSWGLAEKTQYF. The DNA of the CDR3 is TGCGCCAGCAGCTGGGGACTAGCGGAAAAGACCCAGTACTTC.

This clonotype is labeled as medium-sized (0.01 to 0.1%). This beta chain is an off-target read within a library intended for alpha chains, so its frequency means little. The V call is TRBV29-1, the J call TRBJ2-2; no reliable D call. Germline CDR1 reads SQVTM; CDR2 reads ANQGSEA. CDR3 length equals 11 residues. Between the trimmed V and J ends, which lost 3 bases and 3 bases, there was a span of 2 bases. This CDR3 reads CSVEDTGELFF. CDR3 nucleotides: TGCAGCGTTGAGGACACCGGGGAGCTGTTTTTT.

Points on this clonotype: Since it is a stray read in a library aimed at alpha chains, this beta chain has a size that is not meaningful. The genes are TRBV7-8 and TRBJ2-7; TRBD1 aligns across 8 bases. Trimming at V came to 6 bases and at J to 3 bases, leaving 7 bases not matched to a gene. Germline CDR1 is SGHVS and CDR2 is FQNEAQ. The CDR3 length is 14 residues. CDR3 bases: TGTGCCAGCAGTCAGGACAGGGTTCTCTACGAGCAGTACTTC. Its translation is CASSQDRVLYEQYF.

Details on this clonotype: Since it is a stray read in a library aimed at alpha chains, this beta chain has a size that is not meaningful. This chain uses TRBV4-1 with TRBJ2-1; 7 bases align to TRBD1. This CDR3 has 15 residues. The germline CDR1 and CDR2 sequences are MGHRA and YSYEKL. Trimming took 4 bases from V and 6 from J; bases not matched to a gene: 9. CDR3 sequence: CASSLRQGSSNEQFF. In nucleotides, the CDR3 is TGCGCCAGCAGCCTAAGACAGGGCTCGAGCAATGAGCAGTTCTTC.

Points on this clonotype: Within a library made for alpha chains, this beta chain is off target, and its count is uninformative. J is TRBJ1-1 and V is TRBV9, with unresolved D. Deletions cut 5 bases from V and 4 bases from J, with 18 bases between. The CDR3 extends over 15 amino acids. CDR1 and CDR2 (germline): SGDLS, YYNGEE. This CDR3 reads CASRKEPGSGTEAFF. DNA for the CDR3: TGTGCCAGCAGAAAAGAACCGGGCTCCGGCACTGAAGCTTTCTTT.

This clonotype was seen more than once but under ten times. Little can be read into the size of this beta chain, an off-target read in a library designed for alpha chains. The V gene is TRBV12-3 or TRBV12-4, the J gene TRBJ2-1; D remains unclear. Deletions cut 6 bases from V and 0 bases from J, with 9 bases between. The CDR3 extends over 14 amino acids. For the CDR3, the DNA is TGTGCCAGCAGAACCGAAAGCTCCTACAATGAGCAGTTCTTC. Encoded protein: CASRTESSYNEQFF.

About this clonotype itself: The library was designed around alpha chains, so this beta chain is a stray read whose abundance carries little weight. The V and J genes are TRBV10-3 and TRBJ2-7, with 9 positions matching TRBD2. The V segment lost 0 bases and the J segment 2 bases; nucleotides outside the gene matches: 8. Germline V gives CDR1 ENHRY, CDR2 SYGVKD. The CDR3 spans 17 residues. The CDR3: CAISESLAGIPAYEQYF. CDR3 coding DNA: TGTGCCATCAGTGAGTCCCTAGCGGGGATCCCCGCCTACGAGCAGTACTTC.

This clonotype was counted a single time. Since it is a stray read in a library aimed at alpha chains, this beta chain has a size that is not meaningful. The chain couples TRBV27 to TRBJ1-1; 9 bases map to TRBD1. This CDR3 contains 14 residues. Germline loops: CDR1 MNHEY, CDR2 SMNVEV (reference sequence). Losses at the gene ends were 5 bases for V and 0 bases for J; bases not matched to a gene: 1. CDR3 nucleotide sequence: TGTGCCAGCAGTGGACAGGGGCTGAACACTGAAGCTTTCTTT. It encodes CASSGQGLNTEAFF.

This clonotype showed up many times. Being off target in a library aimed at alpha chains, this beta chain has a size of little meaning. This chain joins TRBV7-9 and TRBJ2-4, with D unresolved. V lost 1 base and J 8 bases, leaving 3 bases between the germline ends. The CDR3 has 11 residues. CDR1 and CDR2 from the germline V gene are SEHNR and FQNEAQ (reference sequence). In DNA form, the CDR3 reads TGTGCCAGCAGCTTAGAGGACATTCAGTACTTC. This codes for CASSLEDIQYF.

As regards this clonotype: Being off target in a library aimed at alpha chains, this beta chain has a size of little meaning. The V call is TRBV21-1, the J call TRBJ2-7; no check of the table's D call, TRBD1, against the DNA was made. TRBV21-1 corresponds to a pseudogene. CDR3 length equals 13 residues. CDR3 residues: CASRGGAPYEQYF. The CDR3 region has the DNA TGTGCCAGCAGGGGGGGTGCCCCATACGAGCAGTACTTC.

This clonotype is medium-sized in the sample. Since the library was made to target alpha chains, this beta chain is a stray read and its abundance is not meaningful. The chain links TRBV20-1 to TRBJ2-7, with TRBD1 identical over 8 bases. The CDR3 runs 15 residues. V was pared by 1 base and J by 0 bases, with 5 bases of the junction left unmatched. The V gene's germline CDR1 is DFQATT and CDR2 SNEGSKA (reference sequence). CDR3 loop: CSARARDRSSYEQYF. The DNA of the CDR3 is TGCAGTGCTAGAGCCCGGGACAGGAGCTCCTACGAGCAGTACTTC.

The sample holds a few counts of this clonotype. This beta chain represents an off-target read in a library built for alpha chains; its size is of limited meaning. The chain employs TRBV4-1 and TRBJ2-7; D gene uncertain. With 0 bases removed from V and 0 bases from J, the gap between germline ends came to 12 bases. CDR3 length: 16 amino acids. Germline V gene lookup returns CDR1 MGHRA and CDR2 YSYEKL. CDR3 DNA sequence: TGCGCCAGCAGCCAAGATGGGGTCGACGGCTCCTACGAGCAGTACTTC. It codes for CASSQDGVDGSYEQYF.

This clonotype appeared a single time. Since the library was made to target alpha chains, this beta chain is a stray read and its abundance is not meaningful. CDR3 bases: TGTGCCAGCAGTTCGGGGGGCGTGAATGAGCAGTTCTTC. Amino acids: CASSSGGVNEQFF. This chain uses TRBV28 with TRBJ2-1, with D perhaps TRBD2 (7 bases). CDR1 MDHEN and CDR2 SYDVKM come from the germline V gene. Trimming removed 4 bases from V and 7 bases from J, with 11 bases in between. The CDR3 has 13 amino acids.

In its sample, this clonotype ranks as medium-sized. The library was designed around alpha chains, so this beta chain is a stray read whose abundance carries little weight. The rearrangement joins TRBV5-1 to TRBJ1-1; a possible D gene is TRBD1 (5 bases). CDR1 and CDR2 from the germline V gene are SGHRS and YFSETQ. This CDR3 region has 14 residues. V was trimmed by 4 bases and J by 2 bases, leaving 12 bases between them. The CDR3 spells CASSTDTLNTEAFF. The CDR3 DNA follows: TGCGCCAGCAGCACGGACACCCTTAACACTGAAGCTTTCTTT.